This T cell receptor (beta chain) was retrieved from a study of T cell responses to AZD1222 COVID-19 vaccine. About the study: Pooled samples include second doses given at about 4 or 12 weeks. Study findings and constraints: Donors were largely white British and mainly female; clonal diversity was possibly underestimated. Spike-specific TCR breadth rose after two AZD1222 doses, and depth rose as well. Unmutated variant regions are reportedly targeted by nearly half of spike-specific TCRs.

V was shortened by 6 bases and J by 0 bases, with 3 bases between the two germline ends. This CDR3 region has 13 residues. CDR1 and CDR2 (germline): SNHLY, FYNNEI. Measured with immunoSEQ multiplex PCR; TCRdb has only the in-frame clones, and not every one. In the table there are 110,000 or so clones, roughly 87% of which are singletons. To note about this clone: The antigen is unknown.

Specimen: peripheral blood, collected on day 0 of AZD1222 vaccination. The chain links TRBV2 to TRBJ1-6; no reliable D call. The sequence came from an adult in good health. CDR3 region: CASRASYNSPLHF. The DNA for the CDR3 is TGTGCCAGCAGGGCCTCCTATAATTCACCCCTCCACTTT.